These T cell receptor beta chains were read from a single sample in a study of T cell changes during pregnancy in multiple sclerosis. TCRdb's table, derived via immunoSEQ multiplex PCR, lists solely in-frame clones and lacks some. The profile covers around 15,000 clones, with 84% appearing a single time and about a sixth taken by the ten largest. The sequencing used CD8+ T cells from peripheral blood mononuclear cells, collected in the third trimester of pregnancy. The receptor source for this set is a female donor in good health, enrolled as a control in a pregnancy study. The CDR3 runs from the conserved cysteine through the conserved F or W. The order of the fields is CDR3 DNA, CDR3 protein, V gene, clone size, D gene, J gene, CDR3 length. The D gene is left open where the match is weak. Clone size is given for some rows only: seen once, a few or many times, or a class if the clone is expanded.

CDR3 DNA: TGTGCCAGCAGCCAATCGGACAGCCTCAATGAGCAGTTCTTC
CDR3 protein: CASSQSDSLNEQFF
V gene: TRBV16
clone size: .
D gene: .
J gene: TRBJ2-1
CDR3 length: 14

CDR3 DNA: TGTGCCATCAGTGAGTCGACTCGGGAGCCCCAGCATTTT
CDR3 protein: CAISESTREPQHF
V gene: TRBV10-3
clone size: once
D gene: .
J gene: TRBJ1-5
CDR3 length: 13

CDR3 DNA: TGTGCCAGCTCACGCGGCAGGGGTTTGGGCAACGAGCAGTACTTC
CDR3 protein: CASSRGRGLGNEQYF
V gene: TRBV18
clone size: .
D gene: .
J gene: TRBJ2-7
CDR3 length: 15

CDR3 DNA: TGTGCCAGCAGCCCTTCAGGGGGCGGTGGAACAGATACGCAGTATTTT
CDR3 protein: CASSPSGGGGTDTQYF
V gene: TRBV13
clone size: .
D gene: TRBD1
J gene: TRBJ2-3
CDR3 length: 16

CDR3 DNA: TGTGCCAGCAGCCCCGCCGGGGGTAGCTCCTACAATGAGCAGTTCTTC
CDR3 protein: CASSPAGGSSYNEQFF
V gene: TRBV7-8
clone size: few
D gene: .
J gene: TRBJ2-1
CDR3 length: 16

CDR3 DNA: TGTGCCAGCAGTTACGGCAGGAAACCCTACGAGCAGTACTTC
CDR3 protein: CASSYGRKPYEQYF
V gene: TRBV6-9
clone size: .
D gene: .
J gene: TRBJ2-7
CDR3 length: 14

CDR3 DNA: TGTGCCAGCAGCTTGGAGGTAGGTGGACTACCTGAAGCTTTCTTT
CDR3 protein: CASSLEVGGLPEAFF
V gene: TRBV5-6
clone size: .
D gene: .
J gene: TRBJ1-1
CDR3 length: 15

CDR3 DNA: TGCGCCGCGGGTTGGGGCACTGAAGCTTTCTTT
CDR3 protein: CAAGWGTEAFF
V gene: TRBV19
clone size: few
D gene: .
J gene: TRBJ1-1
CDR3 length: 11

CDR3 DNA: TGTGCCAGTAAGCAGGGTTTAACTGAAGCTTTCTTT
CDR3 protein: CASKQGLTEAFF
V gene: TRBV19
clone size: .
D gene: .
J gene: TRBJ1-1
CDR3 length: 12

CDR3 DNA: TGTGCCTGGAGCGGGGGGGCGAGCTACGAGCAGTACTTC
CDR3 protein: CAWSGGASYEQYF
V gene: TRBV30
clone size: .
D gene: TRBD2
J gene: TRBJ2-7
CDR3 length: 13

CDR3 DNA: TGTGCCAGCAGCCCTAGTCGGCCGGGACTAGCGGGAGGGCCCTGGACCGGGGAGCTGTTTTTT
CDR3 protein: CASSPSRPGLAGGPWTGELFF
V gene: TRBV7-8
clone size: once
D gene: TRBD2
J gene: TRBJ2-2
CDR3 length: 21

CDR3 DNA: TGTGCCAGCAGCCAAGATGGACAGGGGTTTAACACTGAAGCTTTCTTT
CDR3 protein: CASSQDGQGFNTEAFF
V gene: TRBV4-2
clone size: .
D gene: TRBD1
J gene: TRBJ1-1
CDR3 length: 16

CDR3 DNA: TGTGCCAGCAGCTTGGGTCACTCGAATCAGCCCCAGCATTTT
CDR3 protein: CASSLGHSNQPQHF
V gene: TRBV5-6
clone size: .
D gene: .
J gene: TRBJ1-5
CDR3 length: 14

CDR3 DNA: TGCGCCAGCAGCCAAGAGACAGGGACCGAGCAGTACTTC
CDR3 protein: CASSQETGTEQYF
V gene: TRBV4-1
clone size: .
D gene: TRBD1
J gene: TRBJ2-7
CDR3 length: 13

CDR3 DNA: TGTGCCAGCAGCCAAGATGGGGGGGATGGAAACACCATATATTTT
CDR3 protein: CASSQDGGDGNTIYF
V gene: TRBV14
clone size: .
D gene: .
J gene: TRBJ1-3
CDR3 length: 15

CDR3 DNA: TGCGCCAGCAGCGAGGACAGGGTATATTCACCCCTCCACTTT
CDR3 protein: CASSEDRVYSPLHF
V gene: TRBV4-3
clone size: medium-sized
D gene: TRBD1
J gene: TRBJ1-6
CDR3 length: 14

CDR3 DNA: TGCGCCAGCAGCCAAGGGTCCGGGAGCAATCAGCCCCAGCATTTT
CDR3 protein: CASSQGSGSNQPQHF
V gene: TRBV4-1
clone size: .
D gene: .
J gene: TRBJ1-5
CDR3 length: 15

CDR3 DNA: TGTGCCAGCAGCGCGGGCCTGGGGTATGGCTACACCTTC
CDR3 protein: CASSAGLGYGYTF
V gene: TRBV6-4
clone size: .
D gene: .
J gene: TRBJ1-2
CDR3 length: 13

CDR3 DNA: TGTGCTAGTGGGATGGGGGCCTGGGATGGCTACACCTTC
CDR3 protein: CASGMGAWDGYTF
V gene: TRBV12-5
clone size: once
D gene: .
J gene: TRBJ1-2
CDR3 length: 13

CDR3 DNA: TGTGCCAGCAGCTTTAGGGAGGCCCAGTACTTC
CDR3 protein: CASSFREAQYF
V gene: TRBV7-2
clone size: .
D gene: .
J gene: TRBJ2-5
CDR3 length: 11

CDR3 DNA: TGTGCCAGCAGTTTTCCAGGCCCCTATGGCTACACCTTC
CDR3 protein: CASSFPGPYGYTF
V gene: TRBV28
clone size: .
D gene: .
J gene: TRBJ1-2
CDR3 length: 13

CDR3 DNA: TGTGCCAGCACACAGCACAATGAGCAGTTCTTC
CDR3 protein: CASTQHNEQFF
V gene: TRBV27
clone size: .
D gene: .
J gene: TRBJ2-1
CDR3 length: 11

CDR3 DNA: TGTGCCAGCAGTTCCGGCTACGAGCAGTACTTC
CDR3 protein: CASSSGYEQYF
V gene: TRBV28
clone size: once
D gene: .
J gene: TRBJ2-7
CDR3 length: 11

CDR3 DNA: TGTGCCTGGAGTGAAGGGAGAGCCAAAAACATTCAGTACTTC
CDR3 protein: CAWSEGRAKNIQYF
V gene: TRBV30
clone size: medium-sized
D gene: .
J gene: TRBJ2-4
CDR3 length: 14

CDR3 DNA: TGTGCCAGCAGCTTAGCGGGAGCCGGGAGGGAGCAGTTCTTC
CDR3 protein: CASSLAGAGREQFF
V gene: TRBV7-6
clone size: few
D gene: TRBD2
J gene: TRBJ2-1
CDR3 length: 14

CDR3 DNA: TGTGCCAGCAGTTACAGGGGACTAGCAGTCGAAGATACGCAGTATTTT
CDR3 protein: CASSYRGLAVEDTQYF
V gene: TRBV6-5
clone size: .
D gene: TRBD2
J gene: TRBJ2-3
CDR3 length: 16

CDR3 DNA: TGTGCCTGGAGTCCGGGACATGTGAACACTGAAGCTTTCTTT
CDR3 protein: CAWSPGHVNTEAFF
V gene: TRBV30
clone size: few
D gene: .
J gene: TRBJ1-1
CDR3 length: 14

CDR3 DNA: TGTGCCAGTAGATCGGAGGGAAAACTGTTTTTT
CDR3 protein: CASRSEGKLFF
V gene: TRBV19
clone size: .
D gene: .
J gene: TRBJ1-4
CDR3 length: 11

CDR3 DNA: TGTGCCAGCAGGTCCAGCGGGGGGTACGCCTACGAGCAGTACTTC
CDR3 protein: CASRSSGGYAYEQYF
V gene: TRBV13
clone size: few
D gene: TRBD2
J gene: TRBJ2-7
CDR3 length: 15

CDR3 DNA: TGTGCCAGCAGTTTATCGGGGGGTTATCAGCCCCAGCATTTT
CDR3 protein: CASSLSGGYQPQHF
V gene: TRBV27
clone size: .
D gene: .
J gene: TRBJ1-5
CDR3 length: 14

CDR3 DNA: TGTGCCAGTAGGCCTCTAGCGGGGGGGCCGGGAGAGACCCAGTACTTC
CDR3 protein: CASRPLAGGPGETQYF
V gene: TRBV19
clone size: once
D gene: TRBD2
J gene: TRBJ2-5
CDR3 length: 16

CDR3 DNA: TGTGCCAGCAGTCTGGCCCCCTCGGGGGAGCTGTTTTTT
CDR3 protein: CASSLAPSGELFF
V gene: TRBV27
clone size: .
D gene: .
J gene: TRBJ2-2
CDR3 length: 13

CDR3 DNA: TGTGCCAGCAGTTACTCGCCCAGGGCGGATGGCTACACCTTC
CDR3 protein: CASSYSPRADGYTF
V gene: TRBV6-6
clone size: .
D gene: .
J gene: TRBJ1-2
CDR3 length: 14

CDR3 DNA: TGTGCCAGCAGCGTCGGGACAGGGTTCGACGAGCAGTACTTC
CDR3 protein: CASSVGTGFDEQYF
V gene: TRBV9
clone size: .
D gene: TRBD1
J gene: TRBJ2-7
CDR3 length: 14

CDR3 DNA: TGTGCCATACCTAGCGGTCGCACAGATACGCAGTATTTT
CDR3 protein: CAIPSGRTDTQYF
V gene: TRBV5-8
clone size: .
D gene: TRBD2
J gene: TRBJ2-3
CDR3 length: 13

CDR3 DNA: TGTGCCAGCAGCCACAGCTCCTACGAGCAGTACTTC
CDR3 protein: CASSHSSYEQYF
V gene: TRBV11-3
clone size: once
D gene: .
J gene: TRBJ2-7
CDR3 length: 12

CDR3 DNA: TGTGCCACCAGCAGAGATCTGGCAGTTAATCAGCCCCAGCATTTT
CDR3 protein: CATSRDLAVNQPQHF
V gene: TRBV15
clone size: .
D gene: .
J gene: TRBJ1-5
CDR3 length: 15

CDR3 DNA: TGTGCCAGCAGTCCCACAGGGGTCCATAATTCACCCCTCCACTTT
CDR3 protein: CASSPTGVHNSPLHF
V gene: TRBV27
clone size: few
D gene: TRBD1
J gene: TRBJ1-6
CDR3 length: 15

CDR3 DNA: TGTGCCAGCAGAGAGACAGGGGCTTTTGAAAAACTGTTTTTT
CDR3 protein: CASRETGAFEKLFF
V gene: TRBV21-1
clone size: .
D gene: .
J gene: TRBJ1-4
CDR3 length: 14

CDR3 DNA: TGTGCCAGCAGCTTCCGGGAGACCCAGTACTTC
CDR3 protein: CASSFRETQYF
V gene: TRBV5-6
clone size: .
D gene: .
J gene: TRBJ2-5
CDR3 length: 11

CDR3 DNA: TGTGCCAGCAGCCAGGGACAGGGCGTCGAGCAGTACTTC
CDR3 protein: CASSQGQGVEQYF
V gene: TRBV14
clone size: .
D gene: TRBD1
J gene: TRBJ2-7
CDR3 length: 13

CDR3 DNA: TGTGCCAGCAGTTACTCGGGCAGCCAAGAGACCCAGTACTTC
CDR3 protein: CASSYSGSQETQYF
V gene: TRBV6-5
clone size: .
D gene: .
J gene: TRBJ2-5
CDR3 length: 14

CDR3 DNA: TGTGCCAGCAGTGAAGCGGCCCTAGCGGGGGAGTACAATGAGCAGTTCTTC
CDR3 protein: CASSEAALAGEYNEQFF
V gene: TRBV2
clone size: .
D gene: TRBD2
J gene: TRBJ2-1
CDR3 length: 17

CDR3 DNA: TGTGCCAGCTCGGCAGGGGCTTCTGGGGCCAACGTCCTGACTTTC
CDR3 protein: CASSAGASGANVLTF
V gene: TRBV6-5
clone size: once
D gene: .
J gene: TRBJ2-6
CDR3 length: 15

CDR3 DNA: TGTGCCAGTAGCCTCGGGGGGCTGGAGGGGCAGCCCCAGCATTTT
CDR3 protein: CASSLGGLEGQPQHF
V gene: TRBV19
clone size: large
D gene: .
J gene: TRBJ1-5
CDR3 length: 15

CDR3 DNA: TGTGCCACCAGATTGGCGGGTAGCACGAGCACAGATACGCAGTATTTT
CDR3 protein: CATRLAGSTSTDTQYF
V gene: TRBV15
clone size: .
D gene: .
J gene: TRBJ2-3
CDR3 length: 16

CDR3 DNA: TGTGCCACCAGCTATCCCGGGGCGGGGGTCAATGAGCAGTTCTTC
CDR3 protein: CATSYPGAGVNEQFF
V gene: TRBV15
clone size: .
D gene: TRBD2
J gene: TRBJ2-1
CDR3 length: 15

CDR3 DNA: TGTGCCAGCAGCCAAGAGGGAACTAGCGGATACAATGAGCAGTTCTTC
CDR3 protein: CASSQEGTSGYNEQFF
V gene: TRBV4-2
clone size: .
D gene: TRBD2
J gene: TRBJ2-1
CDR3 length: 16

CDR3 DNA: TGTGCCAGCAGCTCACACGACGTACAGGGGGCAGGATCACCCCTCCACTTT
CDR3 protein: CASSSHDVQGAGSPLHF
V gene: TRBV7-9
clone size: medium-sized
D gene: TRBD1
J gene: TRBJ1-6
CDR3 length: 17

CDR3 DNA: TGCAGCGTTGAACTATACAATGAGCAGTTCTTC
CDR3 protein: CSVELYNEQFF
V gene: TRBV29-1
clone size: once
D gene: .
J gene: TRBJ2-1
CDR3 length: 11